The 20 T cell receptor beta chains below come from one sample, sequenced in a study of blood T cell repertoires in COVID-19 (dated by TCRdb to 2018 to 2020). The library was generated by the immunoSEQ multiplex PCR assay. Entries here come from immuneACCESS through TCRdb and include only in-frame sequences with V and J called. Some clones fail to appear in such tables; in the studies checked, an unresolved V gene covers under half of the shortfall, and the cause of the remainder is unknown. This sample has 250,000 to 300,000 clones in its table, and 80% to 85% of those were observed once. 2.5% to 3% of the sample is taken by the ten largest. The specimen was peripheral blood. Every receptor here comes from a woman aged 55 to 70 with active or convalescent COVID-19.

The V and J genes are TRBV7-3 and TRBJ2-1, with D maybe TRBD2 (5 bases). V was shortened by 5 bases and J by 7 bases, with 12 bases between the two germline ends. Germline assignment: CDR1 SGHTA and CDR2 FQGTGA. The CDR3 sequence is 13 residues long. CDR3 residues: CASSPPGKNEQFF. The CDR3 DNA is TGTGCCAGCAGCCCCCCCGGGAAGAATGAGCAGTTCTTC.

This chain connects TRBV12-3 or TRBV12-4 to TRBJ2-7; no firm D call. The CDR3 runs 13 residues. Trimming took off 7 bases at V and 0 bases at J, with 10 bases between the two ends. This CDR3 is CASTPSYSYEQYF. CDR3 DNA sequence: TGTGCCAGCACCCCGTCCTACTCCTACGAGCAGTACTTC.

The chain is built from TRBV25-1 and TRBJ1-2; 8 nucleotides align to TRBD1. The junction had 11 bases not matched to a gene; V was cut back by 6 bases and J by 5 bases. The CDR3 length is 15 residues. The germline gives CDR1 MGHDK, CDR2 SYGVNS. CDR3 sequence (DNA): TGTGCCAGCAGCGGTGACAGGGGAGTTTTTTATGGCTACACCTTC. Its translation is CASSGDRGVFYGYTF.

This chain links TRBV6-5 with TRBJ1-2; D is unresolved. This CDR3 region has 14 residues. Trimming shortened V by 7 bases and J by 5 bases, and 17 bases separated the two germline ends. From germline, CDR1 is MNHEY and CDR2 SVGAGI. The CDR3 DNA is TGTGCCAGCACCCCCGGTGGGCGACCTTATGGCTACACCTTC. Protein sequence: CASTPGGRPYGYTF.

The chain recombines TRBV6-2 or TRBV6-3 with TRBJ1-1; tentative D call: TRBD1 (5 bases). Trimming stripped 5 bases from V and 0 bases from J, with 7 bases between. Looked up from germline, CDR1 is MNHEY and CDR2 is SVGEGT. The CDR3 length is 13 residues. CDR3 amino acids: CASSDSLNTEAFF. DNA for the CDR3: TGTGCCAGCAGTGACAGTCTGAACACTGAAGCTTTCTTT.

The rearrangement joins TRBV13 to TRBJ2-1; TRBD1 agrees at 7 bases. Trimming at V came to 3 bases and at J to 6 bases, leaving 8 bases not matched to a gene. Germline assignment: CDR1 PRHDT and CDR2 FYEKMQ (reference sequence). The CDR3 is made up of 15 amino acids. The CDR3 coding sequence is TGTGCCAGCAGCTTGAGAACCTCAGGGGGCAATGAGCAGTTCTTC. It yields the protein CASSLRTSGGNEQFF.

This clone was counted a single time. The chain is built from TRBV29-1 and TRBJ1-3; 7 positions match TRBD1. The V gene's germline CDR1 is SQVTM and CDR2 ANQGSEA. Germline trimming cut 2 bases from V and 1 base from J; bases unmatched to any gene: 11. The CDR3 consists of 17 residues. CDR3 nucleotide sequence: TGCAGCGTTGAACCTCACCGGGACAGTGGGTCTGGAAACACCATATATTTT. This gives the protein CSVEPHRDSGSGNTIYF.

This sequence joins TRBV6-5 and TRBJ2-5, with TRBD2 matching over 8 bases. Per germline, CDR1 MNHEY and CDR2 SVGAGI. V shed 6 bases and J 4 bases; nucleotides not matched to a gene: 4. The CDR3 covers 13 residues. The CDR3 spells CASRTAGAETQYF. CDR3 coding DNA: TGTGCCAGCAGAACAGCGGGGGCAGAGACCCAGTACTTC.

The V and J genes are TRBV7-2 and TRBJ1-2, with D unresolved. V gave up 1 base and J gave up 4 bases, with 7 bases separating them. Germline loops: CDR1 SGHTA, CDR2 FQGNSA. There are 13 residues in the CDR3. CDR3 sequence (DNA): TGTGCCAGCAGCTTAGGGCCAGTCTATGGCTACACCTTC. Its protein is CASSLGPVYGYTF.

V usage is TRBV19 and J usage is TRBJ2-6, with 8 positions matching TRBD2. CDR3 length: 20 residues. Looked up from germline, CDR1 is LNHDA and CDR2 is SQIVND (reference sequence). After removal of 0 bases from V and 0 bases from J, the junction contained 10 bases not matched to a gene. This CDR3 is CASSIDPRGRPLSGANVLTF. DNA for the CDR3: TGTGCCAGTAGTATAGATCCACGCGGGAGGCCCCTCTCTGGGGCCAACGTCCTGACTTTC.

The chain uses TRBV3-1 (or the pseudogene TRBV3-2) and TRBJ2-4; TRBD2 might be the D (6 bases). The V end lost 4 bases, the J end lost 0 bases, and 16 bases lay between the germline ends. The V gene's germline CDR1 is LGHDT and CDR2 YNNKEL (reference sequence). This CDR3 has 17 amino acids. The CDR3 DNA reads TGTGCCAGCAGCCGACGGGACTTCCAGGTAGCCAAAAACATTCAGTACTTC. Translated, it gives CASSRRDFQVAKNIQYF.

The chain uses TRBV29-1 and TRBJ2-7, with 10 bases identical to TRBD1. The CDR3 consists of 12 residues. V lost 7 bases, J lost 6 bases, and 6 bases stayed unmatched. Germline V lookup: CDR1 SQVTM, CDR2 ANQGSEA. In DNA, the CDR3 is TGCAGCGCCGGACAGGGGGTGGGCGAGCAGTACTTC. Its protein is CSAGQGVGEQYF.

This clone was seen a handful of times. Distinct nucleotide sequences in the sample also encode this CDR3. This chain uses TRBV6-5 with TRBJ2-3, with D maybe TRBD1 (6 bases). Germline CDR1 reads MNHEY; CDR2 reads SVGAGI. CDR3 length equals 15 residues. The V and J ends lost 6 bases and 0 bases respectively, with 13 bases between them. The CDR3 loop is CASSLDSPSTDTQYF. In nucleotides, the CDR3 is TGTGCCAGCAGCCTGGACAGCCCTAGCACAGATACGCAGTATTTT.

V usage is TRBV12-3 or TRBV12-4 and J usage is TRBJ1-2, with a possible D match to TRBD1 (5 bases). Trimming pared 5 bases from V and 8 bases from J, leaving 15 bases between. The CDR3 has 13 amino acids. Here the CDR3 reads CASSPAPGLGYTF. The DNA for the CDR3 is TGTGCCAGCAGTCCAGCCCCAGGGTTGGGCTACACCTTC.

CDR3 protein: CASRQGAGYGYTF. CDR3 nucleotide sequence: TGTGCCAGCCGACAGGGGGCAGGATATGGCTACACCTTC. V usage is TRBV7-3 and J usage is TRBJ1-2; TRBD1 aligns across 10 bases. The ends lost 8 bases at V and 5 bases at J; junction bases unmatched: 5. This CDR3 has 13 amino acids. Germline values: CDR1 SGHTA, CDR2 FQGTGA.

This chain joins TRBV9 and TRBJ1-5, with 7 positions matching TRBD1. With 3 bases clipped from V and 3 bases from J, the junction kept 3 bases outside the gene matches. CDR1 and CDR2 (germline): SGDLS, YYNGEE. The CDR3 spans 14 residues. CDR3 amino acids: CASSGTGSNQPQHF. CDR3 sequence (DNA): TGTGCCAGCAGCGGGACAGGATCCAATCAGCCCCAGCATTTT.

CDR3 residues: CARAGREGLYGYTF. For the CDR3, the DNA is TGTGCCCGAGCGGGGAGAGAGGGTTTATATGGCTACACCTTC. This rearrangement joins TRBV30 to TRBJ1-2; D unclear. V was cut by 8 bases and J by 5 bases, with 21 bases left in between. Germline loops: CDR1 GTSNPN, CDR2 SVGIG (reference sequence). The CDR3 consists of 14 residues. Variable domain in full (rest from reference TRBV30 and TRBJ1-2): SQTIHQWPATLVQPVGSPLSLECTVEGTSNPNLYWYRQAAGRGLQLLFYSVGIGQISSEVPQNLSASRPQDRQFILSSKKLLLSDSGFYLCARAGREGLYGYTFGSGTRLTVV.

The rearrangement links TRBV10-1 to TRBJ2-5; D possibly corresponds to TRBD1 (5 bases). V was cut by 2 bases and J by 4 bases, with 11 bases left in between. This CDR3 spans 14 amino acids. Germline CDR1 is WNHNN and CDR2 is SYGVQD (reference sequence). The DNA of the CDR3 is TGCGCCAGCAGTGAGGGGGCCCTTCCAGAGACCCAGTACTTC. It is translated as CASSEGALPETQYF.

This chain connects TRBV19 to TRBJ1-2; 9 bases are shared with TRBD1. V lost 5 bases and J lost 3; bases outside the gene matches: 10. Germline V gene lookup returns CDR1 LNHDA and CDR2 SQIVND (reference sequence). This CDR3 has 16 amino acids. The CDR3 is CASSPLPGQGYYGYTF. CDR3 DNA: TGTGCCAGTAGTCCGCTTCCGGGACAGGGATACTATGGCTACACCTTC.

The rearrangement joins TRBV27 to TRBJ1-5, with D hard to call. Germline V gene sequence: CDR1 MNHEY, CDR2 SMNVEV (reference sequence). Trimming left V 6 bases short and J 6 bases short, with 12 bases between. The CDR3 is made up of 13 amino acids. DNA for the CDR3: TGTGCCAGCAGGGAACTCGGAGGTCAGCCCCAGCATTTT. Translating it yields CASRELGGQPQHF.